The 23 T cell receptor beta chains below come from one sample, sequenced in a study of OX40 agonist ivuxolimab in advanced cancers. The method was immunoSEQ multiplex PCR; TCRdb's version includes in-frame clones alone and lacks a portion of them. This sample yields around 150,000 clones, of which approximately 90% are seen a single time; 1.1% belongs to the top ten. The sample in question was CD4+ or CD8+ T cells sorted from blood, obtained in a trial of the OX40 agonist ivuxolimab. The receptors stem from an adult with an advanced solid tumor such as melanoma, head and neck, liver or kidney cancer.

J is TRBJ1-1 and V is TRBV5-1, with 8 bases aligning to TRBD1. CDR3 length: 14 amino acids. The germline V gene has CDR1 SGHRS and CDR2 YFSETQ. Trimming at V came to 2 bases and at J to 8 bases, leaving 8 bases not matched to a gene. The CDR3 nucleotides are TGCGCCAGCAGCTTAGGACAGGGTACTTCCGAAGCTTTCTTT. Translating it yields CASSLGQGTSEAFF. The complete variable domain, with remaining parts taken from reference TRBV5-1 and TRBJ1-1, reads KAGVTQTPRYLIKTRGQQVTLSCSPISGHRSVSWYQQTPGQGLQFLFEYFSETQRNKGNFPGRFSGRQFSNSRSEMNVSTLELGDSALYLCASSLGQGTSEAFFGQGTRLTVV.

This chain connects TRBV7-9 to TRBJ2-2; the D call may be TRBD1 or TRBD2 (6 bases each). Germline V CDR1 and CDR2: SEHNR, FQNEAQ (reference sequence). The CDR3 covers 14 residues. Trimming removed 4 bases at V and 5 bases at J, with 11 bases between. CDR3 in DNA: TGTGCCAGCAGCTCCTTAGGGGGGACCGGGGAGCTGTTTTTT. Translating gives CASSSLGGTGELFF.

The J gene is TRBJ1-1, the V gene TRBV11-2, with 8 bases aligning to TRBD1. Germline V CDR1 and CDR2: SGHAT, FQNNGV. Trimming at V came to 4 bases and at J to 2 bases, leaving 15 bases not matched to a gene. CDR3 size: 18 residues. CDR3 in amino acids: CASSSPGTGGNINTEAFF. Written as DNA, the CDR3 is TGTGCCAGCAGCTCACCTGGGACAGGCGGCAACATTAACACTGAAGCTTTCTTT.

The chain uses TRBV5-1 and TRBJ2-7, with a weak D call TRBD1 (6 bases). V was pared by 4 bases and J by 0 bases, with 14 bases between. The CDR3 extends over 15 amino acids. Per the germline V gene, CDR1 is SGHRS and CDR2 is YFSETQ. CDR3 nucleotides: TGCGCCAGCAGCCGAGGGACACCCTCCTCCTACGAGCAGTACTTC. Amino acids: CASSRGTPSSYEQYF. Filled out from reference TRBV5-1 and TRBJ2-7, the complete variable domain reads KAGVTQTPRYLIKTRGQQVTLSCSPISGHRSVSWYQQTPGQGLQFLFEYFSETQRNKGNFPGRFSGRQFSNSRSEMNVSTLELGDSALYLCASSRGTPSSYEQYFGPGTRLTVT.

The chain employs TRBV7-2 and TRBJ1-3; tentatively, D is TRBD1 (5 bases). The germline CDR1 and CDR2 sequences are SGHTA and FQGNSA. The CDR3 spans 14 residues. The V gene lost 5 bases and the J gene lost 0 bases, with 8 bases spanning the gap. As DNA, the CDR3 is TGTGCCAGCAGCCCAGGGCACTCTGGAAACACCATATATTTT. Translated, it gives CASSPGHSGNTIYF.

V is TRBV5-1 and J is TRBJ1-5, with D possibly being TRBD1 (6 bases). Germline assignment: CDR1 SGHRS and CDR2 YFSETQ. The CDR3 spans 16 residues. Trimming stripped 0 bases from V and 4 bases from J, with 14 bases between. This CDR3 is CASSLEGGGGNQPQHF. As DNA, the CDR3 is TGCGCCAGCAGCTTGGAGGGGGGAGGTGGAAATCAGCCCCAGCATTTT.

Written as DNA, the CDR3 is TGCGCCAGCAGCCCAGGGGGAGGTTCCTACGAGCAGTACTTC. Its translation: CASSPGGGSYEQYF. The chain recombines TRBV5-1 with TRBJ2-7, with D maybe TRBD1 (7 bases). The CDR3 totals 14 residues. The germline V and J ends were trimmed by 4 bases and 1 base, with 12 bases remaining between them. The germline gives CDR1 SGHRS, CDR2 YFSETQ.

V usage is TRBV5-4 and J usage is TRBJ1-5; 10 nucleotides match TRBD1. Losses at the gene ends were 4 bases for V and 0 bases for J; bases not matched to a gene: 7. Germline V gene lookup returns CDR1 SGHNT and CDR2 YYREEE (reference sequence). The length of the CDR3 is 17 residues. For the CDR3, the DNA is TGTGCCAGCAGCGGGGAGGGACAGGGGAATAGCAATCAGCCCCAGCATTTT. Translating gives CASSGEGQGNSNQPQHF.

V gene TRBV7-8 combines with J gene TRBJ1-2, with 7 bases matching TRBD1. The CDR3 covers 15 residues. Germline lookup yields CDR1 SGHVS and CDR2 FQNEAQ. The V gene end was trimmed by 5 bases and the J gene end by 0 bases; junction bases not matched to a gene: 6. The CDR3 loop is CASSPPGQTNYGYTF. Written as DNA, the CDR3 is TGTGCCAGCAGCCCTCCGGGACAGACTAACTATGGCTACACCTTC. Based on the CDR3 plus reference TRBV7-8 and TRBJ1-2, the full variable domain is GAGVSQSPRYKVAKRGQDVALRCDPISGHVSLFWYQQALGQGPEFLTYFQNEAQLDKSGLPSDRFFAERPEGSVSTLKIQRTQQEDSAVYLCASSPPGQTNYGYTFGSGTRLTVV.

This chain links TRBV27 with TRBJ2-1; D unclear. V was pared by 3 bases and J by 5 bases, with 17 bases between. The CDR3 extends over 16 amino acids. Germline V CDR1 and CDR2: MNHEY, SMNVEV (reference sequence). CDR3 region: CASSFVGPPRDNEQFF. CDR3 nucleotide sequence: TGTGCCAGCAGTTTTGTAGGGCCACCACGGGACAATGAGCAGTTCTTC.

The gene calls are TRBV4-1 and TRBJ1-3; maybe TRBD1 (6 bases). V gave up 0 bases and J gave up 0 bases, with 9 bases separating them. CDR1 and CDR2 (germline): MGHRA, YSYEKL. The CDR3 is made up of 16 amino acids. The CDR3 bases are TGCGCCAGCAGCCAAGATGAGGACAGCTCTGGAAACACCATATATTTT. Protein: CASSQDEDSSGNTIYF.

The CDR3 sequence: CASSADGQGRYEQYF. In DNA form, the CDR3 reads TGTGCCAGCAGCGCCGACGGACAGGGGAGGTACGAGCAGTACTTC. The chain has TRBV9 and TRBJ2-7; 9 positions match TRBD1. J was trimmed by 4 bases and V by 3 bases; bases with no gene match: 8. CDR3 length: 15 amino acids. Germline assignment: CDR1 SGDLS and CDR2 YYNGEE.

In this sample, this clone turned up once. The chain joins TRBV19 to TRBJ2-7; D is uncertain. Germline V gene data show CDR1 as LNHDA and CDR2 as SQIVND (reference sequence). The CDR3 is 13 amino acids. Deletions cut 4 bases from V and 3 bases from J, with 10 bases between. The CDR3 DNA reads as TGTGCCAGTAGTACCGACAAAGACTACGAGCAGTACTTC. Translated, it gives CASSTDKDYEQYF.

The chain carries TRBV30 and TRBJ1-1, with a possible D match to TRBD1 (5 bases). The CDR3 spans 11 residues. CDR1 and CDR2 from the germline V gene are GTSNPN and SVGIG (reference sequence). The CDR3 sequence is CACLGDTEAFF. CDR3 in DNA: TGTGCTTGCCTGGGGGACACTGAAGCTTTCTTT.

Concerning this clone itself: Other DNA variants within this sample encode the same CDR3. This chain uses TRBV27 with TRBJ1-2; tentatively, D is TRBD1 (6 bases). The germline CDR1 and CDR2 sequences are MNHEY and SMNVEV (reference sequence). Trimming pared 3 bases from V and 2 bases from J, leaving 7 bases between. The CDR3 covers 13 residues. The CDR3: CASSFRGNYGYTF. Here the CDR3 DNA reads TGTGCCAGCAGTTTTAGGGGGAACTATGGCTACACCTTC.

In DNA, the CDR3 is TGTGCCAGCAGCTTGGTTTTTTACAATGAGCAGTTCTTC. Amino acids: CASSLVFYNEQFF. The chain combines TRBV5-4 with TRBJ2-1; D unclear. This CDR3 region has 13 residues. Per the germline V gene, CDR1 is SGHNT and CDR2 is YYREEE (reference sequence). V lost 0 bases and J lost 4, with 5 bases in between.

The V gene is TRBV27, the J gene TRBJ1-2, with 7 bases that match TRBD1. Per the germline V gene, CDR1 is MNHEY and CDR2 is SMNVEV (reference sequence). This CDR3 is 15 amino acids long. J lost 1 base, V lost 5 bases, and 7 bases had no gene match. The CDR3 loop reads CASSAYRGLNYGYTF. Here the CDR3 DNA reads TGTGCCAGCAGTGCCTACAGGGGACTTAACTATGGCTACACCTTC.

CDR3 protein: CASSADSYGYTF. The CDR3 DNA reads as TGTGCCAGCTCAGCGGACAGCTATGGCTACACCTTC. The gene calls are TRBV18 and TRBJ1-2; a possible D gene is TRBD1 (6 bases). Germline CDR1 and CDR2: KGHSH and LQKENI. CDR3 length equals 12 residues. The V end was cut by 5 bases, the J end by 4 bases, with 8 bases between.

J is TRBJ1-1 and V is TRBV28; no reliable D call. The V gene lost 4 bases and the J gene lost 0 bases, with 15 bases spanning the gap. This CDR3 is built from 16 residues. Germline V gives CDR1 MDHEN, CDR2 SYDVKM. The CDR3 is CASSSLFDIVNTEAFF. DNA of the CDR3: TGTGCCAGCAGTTCACTCTTTGACATCGTGAACACTGAAGCTTTCTTT.

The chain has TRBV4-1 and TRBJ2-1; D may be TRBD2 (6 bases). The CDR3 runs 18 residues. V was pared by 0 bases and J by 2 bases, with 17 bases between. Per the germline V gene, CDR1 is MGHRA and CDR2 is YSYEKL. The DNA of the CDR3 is TGCGCCAGCAGCCAAGATTCGTCGGGGGTGCCCCCCTACAATGAGCAGTTCTTC. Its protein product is CASSQDSSGVPPYNEQFF.

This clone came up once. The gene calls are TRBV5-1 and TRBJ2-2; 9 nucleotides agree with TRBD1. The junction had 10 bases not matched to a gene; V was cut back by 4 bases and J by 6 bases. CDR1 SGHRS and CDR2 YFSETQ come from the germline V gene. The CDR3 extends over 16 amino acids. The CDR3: CASSPTGGVNAGELFF. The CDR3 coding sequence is TGCGCCAGCAGCCCGACAGGGGGAGTCAACGCCGGGGAGCTGTTTTTT.

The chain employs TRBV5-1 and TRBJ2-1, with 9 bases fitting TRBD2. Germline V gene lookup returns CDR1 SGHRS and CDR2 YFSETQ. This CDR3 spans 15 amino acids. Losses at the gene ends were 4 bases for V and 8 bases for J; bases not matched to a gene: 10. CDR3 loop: CASSGPGTSNDEQFF. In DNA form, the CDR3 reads TGCGCCAGCAGCGGGCCCGGGACTAGCAACGATGAGCAGTTCTTC. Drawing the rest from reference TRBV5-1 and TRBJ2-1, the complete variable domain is KAGVTQTPRYLIKTRGQQVTLSCSPISGHRSVSWYQQTPGQGLQFLFEYFSETQRNKGNFPGRFSGRQFSNSRSEMNVSTLELGDSALYLCASSGPGTSNDEQFFGPGTRLTVL.

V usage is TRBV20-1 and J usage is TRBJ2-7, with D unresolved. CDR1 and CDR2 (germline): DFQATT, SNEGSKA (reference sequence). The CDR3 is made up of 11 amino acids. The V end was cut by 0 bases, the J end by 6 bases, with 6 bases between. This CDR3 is CSARDLREQYF. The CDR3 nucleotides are TGCAGTGCTAGAGATCTGCGCGAGCAGTACTTC.